This is a list of T cell receptor beta chains from one sample in a study of T cell responses to AZD1222 COVID-19 vaccine. The data were produced by immunoSEQ multiplex PCR, yet TCRdb's version contains in-frame clones alone and is incomplete. The sample records 95,000 to 130,000 clones, approximately 85% being singletons. The sequencing here drew on peripheral blood, taken on day 0 of MenACWY control vaccination. Receptors were obtained from an adult in good health. Each CDR3 is given with its conserved first and last residue. Fields, in order: J gene, V gene, D gene, clone size, CDR3 protein, CDR3 DNA. D genes are given only for firm matches. Clone size is given for some rows only: seen once, a few or many times, or a class if the clone is expanded.

j_call: TRBJ2-3
v_call: TRBV2
d_call: .
clone_size: few
cdr3_aa: CASSASAGTDTQYF
cdr3_nt: TGTGCCAGCAGTGCATCCGCGGGCACAGATACGCAGTATTTT

j_call: TRBJ1-4
v_call: TRBV18
d_call: TRBD1
clone_size: .
cdr3_aa: CASSPPRGTANEKLFF
cdr3_nt: TGTGCCAGCTCACCACCCAGGGGGACAGCTAATGAAAAACTGTTTTTT

j_call: TRBJ2-3
v_call: TRBV4-1
d_call: .
clone_size: .
cdr3_aa: CASSPRGGLDTQYF
cdr3_nt: TGCGCCAGCAGCCCCCGAGGAGGGTTAGATACGCAGTATTTT

j_call: TRBJ1-3
v_call: TRBV18
d_call: .
clone_size: .
cdr3_aa: CASSQQVPSGNTIYF
cdr3_nt: TGTGCCAGCTCACAACAGGTCCCCTCTGGAAACACCATATATTTT

j_call: TRBJ1-3
v_call: TRBV13
d_call: .
clone_size: .
cdr3_aa: CASSFGVASGNTIYF
cdr3_nt: TGTGCCAGCAGCTTTGGTGTCGCCTCTGGAAACACCATATATTTT

j_call: TRBJ2-7
v_call: TRBV19
d_call: .
clone_size: .
cdr3_aa: CASSRDMSYEQYF
cdr3_nt: TGTGCCAGTAGTAGGGACATGAGCTACGAGCAGTACTTC

j_call: TRBJ1-4
v_call: TRBV28
d_call: .
clone_size: .
cdr3_aa: CASSPVRGGSAATNEKLFF
cdr3_nt: TGTGCCAGCAGCCCCGTCCGGGGCGGGTCTGCAGCAACTAATGAAAAACTGTTTTTT

j_call: TRBJ1-2
v_call: TRBV3-1/TRBV3-2
d_call: TRBD1
clone_size: once
cdr3_aa: CASSRDRGTYGYTF
cdr3_nt: TGTGCCAGCAGCCGGGACAGGGGGACCTATGGCTACACCTTC

j_call: TRBJ2-1
v_call: TRBV9
d_call: TRBD2
clone_size: .
cdr3_aa: CASSVVSGGYNEQFF
cdr3_nt: TGTGCCAGCAGCGTAGTGAGCGGGGGTTACAATGAGCAGTTCTTC

j_call: TRBJ2-3
v_call: TRBV7-9
d_call: TRBD1
clone_size: once
cdr3_aa: CASSPWTGGLDTQYF
cdr3_nt: TGTGCCAGCAGCCCCTGGACAGGGGGCTTAGATACGCAGTATTTT

j_call: TRBJ1-2
v_call: TRBV7-8
d_call: TRBD1
clone_size: .
cdr3_aa: CASSSRWTGDYGYTF
cdr3_nt: TGTGCCAGCAGCTCCCGATGGACAGGGGACTATGGCTACACCTTC

j_call: TRBJ1-2
v_call: TRBV7-9
d_call: TRBD1
clone_size: .
cdr3_aa: CASAPDRGAYGYTF
cdr3_nt: TGTGCCAGCGCGCCGGACAGGGGTGCCTATGGCTACACCTTC

j_call: TRBJ1-2
v_call: TRBV3-1/TRBV3-2
d_call: .
clone_size: .
cdr3_aa: CASSQGRLNYGYTF
cdr3_nt: TGTGCCAGCAGCCAAGGCAGGCTAAACTATGGCTACACCTTC

j_call: TRBJ2-5
v_call: TRBV2
d_call: .
clone_size: few
cdr3_aa: CASSDPPGETQYF
cdr3_nt: TGTGCCAGCAGTGATCCCCCTGGAGAGACCCAGTACTTC